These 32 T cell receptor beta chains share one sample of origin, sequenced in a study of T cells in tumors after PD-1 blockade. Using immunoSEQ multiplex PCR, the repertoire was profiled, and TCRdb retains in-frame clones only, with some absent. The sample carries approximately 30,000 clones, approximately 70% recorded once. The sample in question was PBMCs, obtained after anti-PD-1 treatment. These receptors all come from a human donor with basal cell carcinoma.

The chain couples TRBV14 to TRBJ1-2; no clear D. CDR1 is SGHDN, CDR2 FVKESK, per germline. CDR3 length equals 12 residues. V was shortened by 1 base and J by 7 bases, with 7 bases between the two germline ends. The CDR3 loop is CASSQAEGGYTF. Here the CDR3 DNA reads TGTGCCAGCAGCCAAGCCGAGGGTGGCTACACCTTC. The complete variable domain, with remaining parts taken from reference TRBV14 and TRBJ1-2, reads EAGVTQFPSHSVIEKGQTVTLRCDPISGHDNLYWYRRVMGKEIKFLLHFVKESKQDESGMPNNRFLAERTGGTYSTLKVQPAELEDSGVYFCASSQAEGGYTFGSGTRLTVV.

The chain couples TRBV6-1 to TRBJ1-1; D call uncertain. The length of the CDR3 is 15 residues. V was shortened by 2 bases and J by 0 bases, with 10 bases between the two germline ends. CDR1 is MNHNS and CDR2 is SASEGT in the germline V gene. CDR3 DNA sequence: TGTGCCAGCAGTGAAATGGCGCACATGAACACTGAAGCTTTCTTT. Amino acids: CASSEMAHMNTEAFF.

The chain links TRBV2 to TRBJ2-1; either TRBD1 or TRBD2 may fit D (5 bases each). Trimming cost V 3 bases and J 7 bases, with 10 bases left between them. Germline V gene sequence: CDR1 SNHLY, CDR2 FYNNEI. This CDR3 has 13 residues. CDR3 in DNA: TGTGCCAGCAGTGATTGGGGGAAAAATGAGCAGTTCTTC. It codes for CASSDWGKNEQFF.

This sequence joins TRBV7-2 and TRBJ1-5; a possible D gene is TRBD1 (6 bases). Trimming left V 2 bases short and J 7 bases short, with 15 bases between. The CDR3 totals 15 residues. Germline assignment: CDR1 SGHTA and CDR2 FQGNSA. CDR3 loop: CASSLRLGRGQPQHF. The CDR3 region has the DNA TGTGCCAGCAGCTTAAGATTGGGGAGGGGGCAGCCCCAGCATTTT.

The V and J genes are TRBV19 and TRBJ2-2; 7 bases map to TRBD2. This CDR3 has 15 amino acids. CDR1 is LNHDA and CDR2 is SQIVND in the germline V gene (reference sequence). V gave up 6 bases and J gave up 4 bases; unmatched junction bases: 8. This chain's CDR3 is CASRRGLGGTGELFF. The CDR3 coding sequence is TGTGCCAGTAGGCGGGGGTTGGGGGGCACCGGGGAGCTGTTTTTT.

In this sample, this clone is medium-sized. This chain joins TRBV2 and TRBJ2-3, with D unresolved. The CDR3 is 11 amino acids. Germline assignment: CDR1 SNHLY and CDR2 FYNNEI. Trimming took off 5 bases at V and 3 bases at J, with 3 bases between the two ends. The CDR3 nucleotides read TGTGCCAGCAGTAATACAGATACGCAGTATTTT. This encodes CASSNTDTQYF.

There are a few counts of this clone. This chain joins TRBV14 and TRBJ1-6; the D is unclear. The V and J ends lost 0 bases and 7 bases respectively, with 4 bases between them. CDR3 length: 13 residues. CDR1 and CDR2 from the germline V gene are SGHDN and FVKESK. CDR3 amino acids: CASSQEGNSPLHF. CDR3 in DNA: TGTGCCAGCAGCCAAGAGGGGAATTCACCCCTCCACTTT.

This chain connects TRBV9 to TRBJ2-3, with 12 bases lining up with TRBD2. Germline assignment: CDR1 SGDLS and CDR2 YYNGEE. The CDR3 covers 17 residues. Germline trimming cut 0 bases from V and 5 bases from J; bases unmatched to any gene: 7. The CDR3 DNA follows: TGTGCCAGCAGCGTAGATCCACTAGCGGGGGGTAGAGATACGCAGTATTTT. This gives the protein CASSVDPLAGGRDTQYF.

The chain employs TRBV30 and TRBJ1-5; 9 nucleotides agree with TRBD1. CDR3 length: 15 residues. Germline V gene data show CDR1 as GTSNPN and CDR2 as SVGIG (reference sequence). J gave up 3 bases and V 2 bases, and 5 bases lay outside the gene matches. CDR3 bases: TGTGCCTGGAGTCCTGGACAGGGGAACAATCAGCCCCAGCATTTT. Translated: CAWSPGQGNNQPQHF.

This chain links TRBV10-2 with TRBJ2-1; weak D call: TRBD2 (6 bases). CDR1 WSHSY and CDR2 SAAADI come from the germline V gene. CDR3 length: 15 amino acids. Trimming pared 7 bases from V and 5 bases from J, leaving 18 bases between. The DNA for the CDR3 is TGCGCCAGCACGGACCGGGCTAGCGCAGACAATGAGCAGTTCTTC. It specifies CASTDRASADNEQFF.

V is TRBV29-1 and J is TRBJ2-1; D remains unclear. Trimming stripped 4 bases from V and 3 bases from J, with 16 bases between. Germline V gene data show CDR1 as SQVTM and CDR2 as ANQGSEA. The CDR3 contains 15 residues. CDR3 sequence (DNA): TGCAGCGTTGGGGCCGTAGTCCGAGTCTACAATGAGCAGTTCTTC. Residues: CSVGAVVRVYNEQFF.

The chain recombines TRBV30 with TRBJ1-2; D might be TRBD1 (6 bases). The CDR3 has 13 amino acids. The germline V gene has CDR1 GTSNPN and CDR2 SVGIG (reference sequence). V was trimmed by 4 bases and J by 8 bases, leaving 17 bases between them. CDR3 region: CAWMRQEGKGYTF. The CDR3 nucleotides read TGTGCCTGGATGAGACAGGAGGGGAAAGGCTACACCTTC.

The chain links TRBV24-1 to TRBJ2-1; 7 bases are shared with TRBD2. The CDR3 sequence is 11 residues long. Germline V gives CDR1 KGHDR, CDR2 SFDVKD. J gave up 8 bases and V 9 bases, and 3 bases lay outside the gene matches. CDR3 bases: TGTGCCACCGGGAGGGGCTATGAGCAGTTCTTC. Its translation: CATGRGYEQFF.

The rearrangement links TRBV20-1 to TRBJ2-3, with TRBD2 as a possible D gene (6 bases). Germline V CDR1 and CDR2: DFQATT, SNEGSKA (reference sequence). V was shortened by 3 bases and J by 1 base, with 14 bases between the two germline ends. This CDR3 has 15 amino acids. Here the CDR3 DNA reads TGCAGTGCTAGTGTTGGGGGGTACGGCACAGATACGCAGTATTTT. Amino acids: CSASVGGYGTDTQYF.

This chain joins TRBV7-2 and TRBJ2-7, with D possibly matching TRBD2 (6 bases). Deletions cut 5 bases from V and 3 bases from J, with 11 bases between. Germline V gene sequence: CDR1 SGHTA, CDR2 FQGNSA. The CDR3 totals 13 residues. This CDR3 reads CASSDQTSYEQYF. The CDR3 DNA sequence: TGTGCCAGCAGCGATCAGACTAGCTACGAGCAGTACTTC.

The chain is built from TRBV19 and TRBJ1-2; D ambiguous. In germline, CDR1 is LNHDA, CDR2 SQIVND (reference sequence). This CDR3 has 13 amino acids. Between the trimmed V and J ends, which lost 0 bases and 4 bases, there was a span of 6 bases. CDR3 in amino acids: CASSIDSLYGYTF. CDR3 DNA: TGTGCCAGTAGTATAGATTCCCTCTATGGCTACACCTTC.

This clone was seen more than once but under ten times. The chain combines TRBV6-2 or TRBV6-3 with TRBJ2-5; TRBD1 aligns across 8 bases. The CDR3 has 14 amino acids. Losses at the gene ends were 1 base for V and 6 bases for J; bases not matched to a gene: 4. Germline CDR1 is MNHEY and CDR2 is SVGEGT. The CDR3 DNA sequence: TGTGCCAGCAGTTACTGGACAGGGATACAGACCCAGTACTTC. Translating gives CASSYWTGIQTQYF.

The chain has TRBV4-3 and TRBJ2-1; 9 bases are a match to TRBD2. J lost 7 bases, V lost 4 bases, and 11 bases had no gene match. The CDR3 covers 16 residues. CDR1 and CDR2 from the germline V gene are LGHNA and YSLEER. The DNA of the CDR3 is TGCGCCAGCAGCCCTCCTAGCGGGGAGAAGAGGAATGAGCAGTTCTTC. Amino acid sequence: CASSPPSGEKRNEQFF.

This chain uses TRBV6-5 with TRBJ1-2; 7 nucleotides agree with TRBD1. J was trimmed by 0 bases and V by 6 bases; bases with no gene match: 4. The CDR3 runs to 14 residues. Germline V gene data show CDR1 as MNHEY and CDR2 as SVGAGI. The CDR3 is CASSGTEPNYGYTF. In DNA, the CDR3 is TGTGCCAGCAGCGGGACAGAACCTAACTATGGCTACACCTTC.

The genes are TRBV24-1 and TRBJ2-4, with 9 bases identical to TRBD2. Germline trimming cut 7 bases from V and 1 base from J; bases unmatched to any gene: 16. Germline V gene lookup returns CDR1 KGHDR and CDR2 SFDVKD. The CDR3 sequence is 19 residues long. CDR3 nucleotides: TGTGCCACCAGCGCCCAGGCTAGCGGGGCCCCCGGGGCCAAAAACATTCAGTACTTC. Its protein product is CATSAQASGAPGAKNIQYF.

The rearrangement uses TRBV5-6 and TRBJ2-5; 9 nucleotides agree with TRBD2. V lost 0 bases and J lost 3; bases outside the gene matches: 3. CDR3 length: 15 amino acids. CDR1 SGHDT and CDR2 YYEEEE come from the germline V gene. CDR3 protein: CASSLVASGKETQYF. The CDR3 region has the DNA TGTGCCAGCAGCTTGGTGGCTAGCGGGAAAGAGACCCAGTACTTC.

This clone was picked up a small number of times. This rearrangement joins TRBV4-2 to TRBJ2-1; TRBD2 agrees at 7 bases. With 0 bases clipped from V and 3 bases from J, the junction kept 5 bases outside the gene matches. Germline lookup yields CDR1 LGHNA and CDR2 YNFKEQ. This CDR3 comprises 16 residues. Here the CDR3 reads CASSQDWLADYNEQFF. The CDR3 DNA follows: TGTGCCAGCAGCCAAGATTGGCTAGCGGACTACAATGAGCAGTTCTTC.

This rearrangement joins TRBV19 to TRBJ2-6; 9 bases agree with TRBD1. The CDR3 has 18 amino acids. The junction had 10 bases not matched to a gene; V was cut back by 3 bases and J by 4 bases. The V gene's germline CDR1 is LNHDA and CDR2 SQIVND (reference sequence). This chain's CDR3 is CASSIPSDRGKGANVLTF. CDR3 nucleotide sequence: TGTGCCAGTAGTATCCCTTCAGACAGGGGGAAAGGGGCCAACGTCCTGACTTTC.

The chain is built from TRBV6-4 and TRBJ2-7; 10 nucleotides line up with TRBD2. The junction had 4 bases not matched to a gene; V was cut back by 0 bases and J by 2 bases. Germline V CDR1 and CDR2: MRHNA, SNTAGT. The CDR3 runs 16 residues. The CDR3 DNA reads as TGTGCCAGCAGTGACTCTAGGACTAGCGGTACCTACGAGCAGTACTTC. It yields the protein CASSDSRTSGTYEQYF.

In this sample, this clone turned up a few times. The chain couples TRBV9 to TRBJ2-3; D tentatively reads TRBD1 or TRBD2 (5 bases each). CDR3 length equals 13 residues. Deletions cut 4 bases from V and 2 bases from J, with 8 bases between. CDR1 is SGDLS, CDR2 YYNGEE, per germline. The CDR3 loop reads CASSPGTTDTQYF. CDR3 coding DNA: TGTGCCAGCAGCCCGGGGACCACAGATACGCAGTATTTT. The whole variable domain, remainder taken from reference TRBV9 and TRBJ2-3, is DSGVTQTPKHLITATGQRVTLRCSPRSGDLSVYWYQQSLDQGLQFLIQYYNGEERAKGNILERFSAQQFPDLHSELNLSSLELGDSALYFCASSPGTTDTQYFGPGTRLTVL.

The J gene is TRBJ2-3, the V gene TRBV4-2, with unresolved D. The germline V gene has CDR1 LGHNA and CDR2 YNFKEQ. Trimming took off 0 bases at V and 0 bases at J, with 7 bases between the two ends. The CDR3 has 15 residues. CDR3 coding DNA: TGTGCCAGCAGCCAAGATTCGTATAGCACAGATACGCAGTATTTT. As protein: CASSQDSYSTDTQYF.

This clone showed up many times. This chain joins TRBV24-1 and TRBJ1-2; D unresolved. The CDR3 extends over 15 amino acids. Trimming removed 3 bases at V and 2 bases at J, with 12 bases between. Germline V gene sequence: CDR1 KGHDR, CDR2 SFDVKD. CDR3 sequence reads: CATSDAGKSNYGYTF. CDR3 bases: TGTGCCACCAGTGATGCCGGGAAATCCAACTATGGCTACACCTTC.

CDR3 region: CASSQGYGQPQHF. Here the CDR3 DNA reads TGTGCCAGCAGCCAGGGGTATGGTCAGCCCCAGCATTTT. This chain links TRBV6-2 or TRBV6-3 with TRBJ1-5; D possibly corresponds to TRBD1 (6 bases). Germline loops: CDR1 MNHEY, CDR2 SVGEGT. CDR3 length: 13 residues. Trimming stripped 6 bases from V and 6 bases from J, with 12 bases between.

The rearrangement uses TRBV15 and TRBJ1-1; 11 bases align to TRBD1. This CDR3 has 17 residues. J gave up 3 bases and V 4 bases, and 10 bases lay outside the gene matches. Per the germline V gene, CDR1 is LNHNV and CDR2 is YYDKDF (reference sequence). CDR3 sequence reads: CATSMQRGQGVDTEAFF. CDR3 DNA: TGTGCCACCAGCATGCAGAGGGGACAGGGGGTTGACACTGAAGCTTTCTTT. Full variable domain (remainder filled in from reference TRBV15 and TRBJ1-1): DAMVIQNPRYQVTQFGKPVTLSCSQTLNHNVMYWYQQKSSQAPKLLFHYYDKDFNNEADTPDNFQSRRPNTSFCFLDIRSPGLGDTAMYLCATSMQRGQGVDTEAFFGQGTRLTVV.

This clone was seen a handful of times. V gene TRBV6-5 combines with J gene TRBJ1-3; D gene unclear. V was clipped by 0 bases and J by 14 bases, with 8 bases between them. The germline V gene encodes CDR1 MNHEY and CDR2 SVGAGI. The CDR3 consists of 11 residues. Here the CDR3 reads CASSYSNRVYF. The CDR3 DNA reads TGTGCCAGCAGTTACTCGAACCGGGTATATTTT.

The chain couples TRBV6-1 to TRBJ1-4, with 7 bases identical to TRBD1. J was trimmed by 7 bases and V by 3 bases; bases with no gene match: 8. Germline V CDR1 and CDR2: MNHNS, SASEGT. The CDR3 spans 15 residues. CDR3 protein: CASSDRQGQTEKLFF. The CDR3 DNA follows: TGTGCCAGCAGTGATAGACAGGGACAGACTGAAAAACTGTTTTTT.

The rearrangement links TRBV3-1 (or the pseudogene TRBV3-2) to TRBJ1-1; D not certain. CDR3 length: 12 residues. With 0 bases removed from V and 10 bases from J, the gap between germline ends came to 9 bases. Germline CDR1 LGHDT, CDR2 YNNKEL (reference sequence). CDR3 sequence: CASSQDRAGAFF. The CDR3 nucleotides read TGTGCCAGCAGCCAAGATAGGGCCGGAGCTTTCTTT.